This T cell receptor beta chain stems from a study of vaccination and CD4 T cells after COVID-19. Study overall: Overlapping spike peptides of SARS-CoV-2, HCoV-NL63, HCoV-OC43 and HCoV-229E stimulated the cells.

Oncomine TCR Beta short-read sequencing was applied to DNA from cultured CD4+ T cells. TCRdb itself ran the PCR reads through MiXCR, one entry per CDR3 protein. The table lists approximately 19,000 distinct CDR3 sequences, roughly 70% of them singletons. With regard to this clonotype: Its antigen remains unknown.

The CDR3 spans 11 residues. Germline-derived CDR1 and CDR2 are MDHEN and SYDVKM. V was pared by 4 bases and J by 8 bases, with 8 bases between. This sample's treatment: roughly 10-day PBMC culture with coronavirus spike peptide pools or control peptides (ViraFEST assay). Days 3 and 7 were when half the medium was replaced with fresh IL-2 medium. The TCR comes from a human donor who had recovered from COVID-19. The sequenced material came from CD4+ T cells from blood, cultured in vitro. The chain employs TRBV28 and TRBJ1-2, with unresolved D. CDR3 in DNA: TGTGCCAGCAGTTCCTCGTGGGGCTACACCTTC. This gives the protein CASSSSWGYTF.